This T cell receptor beta chain was sequenced for a study of blood T cell repertoires in COVID-19. Background on the study: The origin of the acute and convalescent COVID-19 samples was the United States, Italy and Spain. The analysed material was cDNA or gDNA that came from T cells, B-cell-depleted T cells, or PBMCs.

This CDR3 has 13 amino acids. Per the germline V gene, CDR1 is KGHSH and CDR2 is LQKENI. Trimming left V 4 bases short and J 2 bases short, with 8 bases between. Authors' data handling: From reference gene primer amplification, estimates of nucleated cell counts were derived. This table comes from immunoSEQ multiplex PCR, and its TCRdb copy is limited to in-frame clones, with some not included. V and J calls and clone size are given by that table; D and trimming were obtained from the DNA. The profile shows more than 200,000 clones, around 87% of them singletons. The sample was peripheral blood. This TCR was recovered from a woman aged 60-75 years with COVID-19, enrolled during active disease. This chain uses TRBV18 with TRBJ1-2; D not resolved. The CDR3 DNA is TGTGCCAGCTCACTTCAGGAAAACTATGGCTACACCTTC. Translated, it gives CASSLQENYGYTF. Filled out from reference TRBV18 and TRBJ1-2, the complete variable domain reads NAGVMQNPRHLVRRRGQEARLRCSPMKGHSHVYWYRQLPEEGLKFMVYLQKENIIDESGMPKERFSAEFPKEGPSILRIQQVVRGDSAAYFCASSLQENYGYTFGSGTRLTVV.